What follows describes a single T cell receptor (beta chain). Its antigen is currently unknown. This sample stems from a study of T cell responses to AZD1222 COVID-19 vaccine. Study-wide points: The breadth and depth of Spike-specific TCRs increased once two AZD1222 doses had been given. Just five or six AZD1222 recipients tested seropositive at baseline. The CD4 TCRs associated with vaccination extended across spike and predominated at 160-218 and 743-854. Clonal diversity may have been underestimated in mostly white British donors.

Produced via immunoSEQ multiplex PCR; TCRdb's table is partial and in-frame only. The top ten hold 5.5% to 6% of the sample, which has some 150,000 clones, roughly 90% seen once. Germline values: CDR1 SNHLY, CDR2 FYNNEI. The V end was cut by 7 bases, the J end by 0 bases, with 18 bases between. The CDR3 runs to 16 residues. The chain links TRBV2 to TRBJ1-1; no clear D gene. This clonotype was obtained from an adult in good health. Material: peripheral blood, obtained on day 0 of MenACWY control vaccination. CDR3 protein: CASTLGRIGVNTEAFF. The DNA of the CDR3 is TGTGCCAGCACTCTAGGCCGGATTGGAGTGAACACTGAAGCTTTCTTT.